These T cell receptor beta chains were read from a single sample in a study of cytomegalovirus exposure and HLA in healthy donors. Clones were sequenced by immunoSEQ multiplex PCR, and TCRdb holds only the in-frame ones, with some missing. Of 180,000 or so clones detected, about 83% appear once; the ten largest clones hold roughly 1.5%. The sequencing sample was made of PBMCs. The receptors here all came from a woman aged 25 to 39 in good health and CMV-seronegative. The CDR3 runs from the conserved cysteine through the conserved F or W. A D gene is named only where the DNA matches it firmly. The size of a clone is reported for some rows only, either as once, few or many, or as a class for expanded clones.

- - TRBJ2-3 TRBV5-6 CATGELHTDTQYF TGTGCCACAGGGGAACTTCACACAGATACGCAGTATTTT
- - TRBJ1-1 TRBV11-2 CASSLRFNTEAFF TGTGCCAGCAGCTTACGGTTTAACACTGAAGCTTTCTTT
- - TRBJ2-5 TRBV29-1 CSVVSYQETQYF TGCAGCGTTGTGAGCTACCAAGAGACCCAGTACTTC
- - TRBJ2-7 TRBV27 CASSLQGSYEQYF TGTGCCAGCAGTCTACAGGGTTCCTACGAGCAGTACTTC
TRBD1 - TRBJ1-5 TRBV11-2 CASSLEGRGPDQPQHF TGTGCCAGCAGCTTAGAGGGCAGGGGGCCGGATCAGCCCCAGCATTTT
- - TRBJ2-7 TRBV11-2 CASSALREQYF TGTGCCAGCAGCGCCCTCCGGGAGCAGTACTTC
- - TRBJ1-1 TRBV19 CASTSGGTTTEAFF TGTGCCAGTACCTCAGGAGGGACCACCACTGAAGCTTTCTTT
TRBD1 - TRBJ1-3 TRBV25-1 CASSGYRGGGNTIYF TGTGCCAGCAGTGGCTACAGGGGAGGCGGAAACACCATATATTTT
TRBD2 - TRBJ2-5 TRBV25-1 CASSKPTSGGQETQYF TGTGCCAGCAGTAAACCGACTAGCGGGGGGCAAGAGACCCAGTACTTC
- once TRBJ1-4 TRBV4-2 CASSQVAPELNEKLFF TGTGCCAGCAGCCAAGTAGCCCCAGAACTTAATGAAAAACTGTTTTTT
- - TRBJ2-7 TRBV19 CASSITDSYEQYF TGTGCCAGTAGTATCACTGACTCCTACGAGCAGTACTTC
- - TRBJ1-2 TRBV7-9 CASSSPGTFSYGYTF TGTGCCAGCAGCTCCCCAGGAACCTTTTCCTATGGCTACACCTTC
TRBD1 - TRBJ2-7 TRBV27 CASSSPGTGVGEQYF TGTGCCAGCAGTTCCCCCGGGACAGGGGTTGGCGAGCAGTACTTC
TRBD2 once TRBJ2-1 TRBV13 CASSHTRLAGGPDEQFF TGTGCCAGCAGCCATACCCGACTAGCGGGGGGGCCGGATGAGCAGTTCTTC
TRBD1 - TRBJ2-6 TRBV5-6 CASSGDRGTGANVLTF TGTGCCAGCAGCGGGGACAGGGGGACCGGGGCCAACGTCCTGACTTTC
- once TRBJ2-5 TRBV18 CASSPEEETQYF TGTGCCAGCTCACCAGAAGAGGAGACCCAGTACTTC
TRBD1 few TRBJ2-7 TRBV27 CASRRQGPYEQYF TGTGCCAGCAGAAGACAGGGGCCCTACGAGCAGTACTTC
- once TRBJ1-1 TRBV5-1 CASSSQVNTEAFF TGCGCCAGCAGTTCACAGGTCAACACTGAAGCTTTCTTT